This T cell receptor (beta chain) was obtained from a study of spatial heterogeneity in lung cancer. Study information: There were, on average, more than 9.5 raw-read appearances for each unique TCR and UMI combination.

General study results and limits: Relative to follow-up, resection was when ubiquitous expanded tumor TCRs appeared more in blood.

Time point in this sample: sample taken at primary tumor resection. Unsorted whole RNA of tumor, nontumor lung or frozen PBMC was sequenced. Untreated early-stage non-small cell lung cancer patients, 55 to 85 in total, were the donors. Unique molecular identifiers, one per molecule, were present on every TCR cDNA molecule. TCRdb re-derived calls from the 5' RACE reads in MiXCR, one entry per CDR3 protein. The top ten hold about a quarter of the sample, which has about 10,000 distinct CDR3 sequences, roughly 5% seen once. This clonotype turned up a few times. Its antigen is unknown. The origin of this receptor is a male donor with early-stage non-small cell lung cancer. The sequencing used PBMCs, collected at surgery.

In DNA form, the CDR3 reads TGTGCCAGCAGCTTGGTCGGTGAGCAGTTCTTC. Translation gives CASSLVGEQFF. The V gene is TRBV5-6, the J gene TRBJ2-1, with D unclear. Germline V CDR1 and CDR2: SGHDT, YYEEEE. Trimming removed 0 bases at V and 9 bases at J, with 4 bases between. The CDR3 spans 11 residues.